This T cell receptor (beta chain) stems from a study of blood T cell repertoires in COVID-19. With 3 bases removed from V and 6 bases from J, the gap between germline ends came to 12 bases. This CDR3 has 14 amino acids. CDR1 is SGHTA and CDR2 is FQGNSA in the germline V gene. This clone has only one observation. Assay used: immunoSEQ multiplex PCR; TCRdb lists only in-frame clones, some missing. The sample has approximately 240,000 clones, less than 90% seen once. Clinical histories supplied by participants themselves formed the basis of cohort assignment. This TCR was sampled from a woman in her 50s in a cohort exposed to, infected with or recovered from COVID-19 (not recorded which). The chain has TRBV7-2 and TRBJ1-3; no clear D gene. Sequencing used PBMCs or T cells enriched from blood (not recorded which). CDR3 amino acids: CASSFGPSANTIYF. DNA of the CDR3: TGTGCCAGCAGCTTTGGGCCCTCGGCAAACACCATATATTTT.